This T cell receptor beta chain was obtained from a study of memory CD8 T cells in hepatitis C reinfection (TCRdb year 2017). Notes on the research overall: Two consecutive HCV infections were spontaneously resolved by three donors, whereas a primary infection was cleared by two donors who then became chronically infected after reinfection. Late or post reinfection samples were obtained 12 to 24 weeks after detection of reinfection. In about five donors, the study followed the TCR beta repertoire of virus-specific CD8 T cells over time through an HCV reinfection episode. Between the late 2000s and the early 2010s, roughly five reinfection cases with stored pre-reinfection samples were identified. HCV reinfection was defined by a positive HCV RNA test following two negative tests taken at least 60 days apart. In the reinfection study, participants who had previously resolved an HCV infection were followed up every 3 months.

As for this clone: Its binding antigen is unknown. Base qualities are not at hand, and no much larger clone is one base apart.

The library was generated by the immunoSEQ multiplex PCR assay. Genomic DNA was extracted from the sorted cells, and the TCR beta V, D and J regions were sequenced using the automated high-throughput method of Adaptive Biotechnologies. A two-step, bias-controlled multiplex PCR was used to amplify the CDR3 regions. Amplified TCR beta libraries were sequenced on an Illumina instrument. Turning to the authors' computational methods: Demultiplexed reads were processed to reduce amplification and sequencing bias, and the IMGT database was used to assign CDR3 sequences to gene families. Repertoire data were analyzed with ImmunoSEQ software version 2.0. Clonotype lists were filtered to remove out-of-frame sequences and sequences containing stop codons in the CDR3. Any clonotype with a frequency under 0.01% was left out, since that frequency corresponded to less than one cell. Richness was calculated by dividing observed richness by the number of input cells, and evenness was calculated by dividing Shannon entropy by the log of observed richness. Repertoire diversity and the similarity between time points were measured using Simpson diversity and Morisita-Horn overlap indices. Clonotypes were grouped as dominant (>1%), sub-dominant (0.5-0.99%), low abundance (0.1-0.49%) or lowest abundance (<0.1%). The germline index was obtained by subtracting total nucleotide additions from total CDR3 length and then dividing the result by total CDR3 length. Entries here come from immuneACCESS through TCRdb and include only in-frame sequences with V and J called. Some clones fail to appear in such tables; in the studies checked, an unresolved V gene covers under half of the shortfall, and the cause of the remainder is unknown. V and J calls and clone size come straight from that table; D and trimming were deduced from the DNA. This sample has approximately 49,000 clones in its table, and 80% to 90% of those were observed once. The ten largest clones capture roughly 0.7% of the sample.

Paper-wide results and their limitations: With only 5 or 6 donors, the study could not reach definitive conclusions about public clonotypes linked to secondary clearance.

V loses 2 bases at its end and J loses 4 bases; junction bases beyond the gene matches: 4. CDR1 and CDR2, looked up from the germline V gene, are SGHTA and FQGTGA. The CDR3, from cysteine to phenylalanine, totals 15 residues. Only CDR3 DNA is held: 45 bases, read in frame from base 1. Taken with the paper, the label for time point translates to: late/post reinfection, 12 to 24 weeks after detection. Sorted cells were sequenced directly ex vivo, without in vitro expansion prior to TCR sequencing. The donors were people who inject drugs and were enrolled in the Montreal Acute Hepatitis C Cohort Study (HEPCO) in Canada. As controls, total naive CD8 T cells were sorted as viable CD3+ CD8+ CD45RO- cells from a couple of donors at all three reinfection time points. Before sorting, cryopreserved peripheral blood mononuclear cells were thawed and CD8 T cells were purified from those thawed cells. The MACS CD8+ T cell Isolation Kit was used to enrich CD8 T cells by negative selection. Cells were sorted on a BD FACSAria II sorter running FACSDiva software, and FlowJo was used to analyze the data.

This clonotype originated in a man between 18 and 29 years old with hepatitis C virus infection. Sequencing input: naive CD8+ T cells sorted from blood. In the paper's terms, the cell subset or site label means: total naive CD8+CD45RO- T cells. Rearrangement joined TRBV7-3 to TRBJ2-3, with 9 bases matching TRBD2. The CDR3 reads CASSLGLAGADTQYF. In nucleotide form, the sequence is TGTGCCAGCAGCTTAGGTTTAGCGGGAGCAGATACGCAGTATTTT.